Shown below are 10 T cell receptor beta chains from a single sample sequenced in a study of regulatory T cells in long-lasting Graves disease. Combining iRepertoire HTBI primers with Arm-PCR of CDR3 regions, the authors built TCR beta libraries. In TCRdb, the multiplex PCR reads were re-called with MiXCR into one record per CDR3 protein. The repertoire holds 600,000 to 650,000 distinct CDR3 sequences, with less than 20% as singletons. Time point indicated: newly diagnosed GD, antithyroid drugs for less than 3 months. Isolated PBMC RNA provided the starting material for the TCR library. The data were also submitted as part of a second study, on T cells in Graves' hyperthyroidism and ophthalmopathy.

Here the sequenced sample was peripheral blood mononuclear cells (PBMCs), taken at new diagnosis, from a patient treated with antithyroid drugs. Receptors were obtained from a woman in her thirties with Graves disease.

This clonotype was seen more than once but under ten times. The chain's CDR3 is CATSDRLAGNTGELFF. The CDR3 coding sequence is TGTGCCACCAGTGACCGTCTAGCGGGAAACACCGGGGAGCTGTTTTTT. V and J are TRBV24-1 and TRBJ2-2; the match to TRBD2 covers 9 bases. Germline V gene data show CDR1 as KGHDR and CDR2 as SFDVKD. Trimming at V came to 4 bases and at J to 2 bases, leaving 4 bases not matched to a gene. CDR3 length equals 16 residues.

The chain employs TRBV9 and TRBJ2-3; no clear D gene. The germline V gene encodes CDR1 SGDLS and CDR2 YYNGEE. Trimming pared 0 bases from V and 4 bases from J, leaving 6 bases between. The CDR3 covers 13 residues. The CDR3 sequence: CASSVEVSDTQYF. DNA of the CDR3: TGTGCCAGCAGCGTAGAGGTTTCAGATACGCAGTATTTT.

This clonotype showed up just once. A read error is likely, as this CDR3 ends without the conserved phenylalanine or tryptophan. This chain uses TRBV29-1 with TRBJ1-1; tentatively, D is TRBD1 (6 bases). V was pared by 7 bases and J by 1 base, with 10 bases between. CDR3 length: 12 amino acids. CDR1 SQVTM and CDR2 ANQGSEA come from the germline V gene. The CDR3: CSDGQKNTEAFL. Here the CDR3 DNA reads TGCAGCGATGGACAGAAGAACACTGAAGCTTTCCTT.

In this sample, this clonotype turned up many times. The rearrangement uses TRBV28 and TRBJ1-4; no clear D. CDR3 length equals 15 residues. CDR1 is MDHEN, CDR2 SYDVKM, per germline. V was trimmed by 4 bases and J by 4 bases, leaving 13 bases between them. As DNA, the CDR3 is TGTGCCAGCAGTTCACCCGCAGGAGATAATGAAAAACTGTTTTTT. This sequence encodes CASSSPAGDNEKLFF.

This clonotype was recorded at least ten times. The chain employs TRBV24-1 and TRBJ2-5; 7 nucleotides align to TRBD1. The length of the CDR3 is 16 residues. With V trimmed by 0 bases and J by 4 bases, 7 bases remained unmatched. Per the germline V gene, CDR1 is KGHDR and CDR2 is SFDVKD. The CDR3 DNA reads as TGTGCCACCAGTGATTTGGGCCCGACAGGGTCAGAGACCCAGTACTTC. Protein sequence: CATSDLGPTGSETQYF.

This clonotype was seen a few times. The chain is built from TRBV10-1 and TRBJ1-1, with 9 bases lining up with TRBD1. V lost 6 bases, J lost 6 bases, and 11 bases stayed unmatched. Germline V gene data show CDR1 as WNHNN and CDR2 as SYGVQD (reference sequence). This CDR3 is 15 amino acids long. The CDR3 is CASSPGGQGRSEAFF. CDR3 bases: TGCGCCAGCAGCCCGGGGGGACAGGGAAGGTCTGAAGCTTTCTTT.

At least ten counts were recorded for this clonotype. This rearrangement joins TRBV2 to TRBJ1-5; D perhaps matches TRBD1 (6 bases). CDR1 and CDR2 from the germline V gene are SNHLY and FYNNEI. The CDR3 has 15 residues. V gave up 5 bases and J gave up 0 bases, with 11 bases separating them. CDR3 amino acids: CASSFQGISNQPQHF. The CDR3, as DNA: TGTGCCAGCAGTTTCCAGGGGATTAGCAATCAGCCCCAGCATTTT.

This clonotype has more than one count but fewer than ten. The chain combines TRBV7-2 with TRBJ2-3; 7 positions match TRBD2. The CDR3 spans 15 residues. Trimming cost V 5 bases and J 7 bases; bases outside gene matches: 12. Germline V gene sequence: CDR1 SGHTA, CDR2 FQGNSA. The CDR3 DNA reads as TGTGCCAGCAGCGGGGGGGGTCTAGAAGCCCATACGCAGTATTTT. The encoded protein is CASSGGGLEAHTQYF.

This clonotype was recorded at least ten times. This chain joins TRBV6-5 and TRBJ1-6, with D hard to call. This CDR3 region has 14 residues. V dropped 2 bases and J dropped 8 bases, with 10 bases sitting between them. Germline CDR1 and CDR2: MNHEY and SVGAGI. The CDR3 region is CASSYGSSYSPLHF. In DNA form, the CDR3 reads TGTGCCAGCAGTTACGGGAGCTCATATTCACCCCTCCACTTT.

The V and J genes are TRBV24-1 and TRBJ2-1; the D call may be TRBD1 or TRBD2 (5 bases each). The CDR3 consists of 15 residues. Trimming stripped 5 bases from V and 9 bases from J, with 19 bases between. Germline V gene data show CDR1 as KGHDR and CDR2 as SFDVKD. The DNA for the CDR3 is TGTGCCACCAGTGGCCCCTTTAGAGGGGAGTCTGAGCAGTTCTTC. This gives the protein CATSGPFRGESEQFF.